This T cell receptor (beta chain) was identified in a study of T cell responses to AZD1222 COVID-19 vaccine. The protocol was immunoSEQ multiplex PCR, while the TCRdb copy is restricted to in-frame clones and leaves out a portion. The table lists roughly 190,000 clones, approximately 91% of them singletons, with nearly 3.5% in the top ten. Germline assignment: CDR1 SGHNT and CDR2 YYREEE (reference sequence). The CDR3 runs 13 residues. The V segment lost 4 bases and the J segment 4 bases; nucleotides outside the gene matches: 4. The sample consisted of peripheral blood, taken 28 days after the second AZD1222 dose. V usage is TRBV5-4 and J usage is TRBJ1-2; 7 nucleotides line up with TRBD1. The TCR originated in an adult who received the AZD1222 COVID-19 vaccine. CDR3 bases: TGTGCCAGCAGCCTGCAGGGGGTCTATGGCTACACCTTC. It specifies CASSLQGVYGYTF.